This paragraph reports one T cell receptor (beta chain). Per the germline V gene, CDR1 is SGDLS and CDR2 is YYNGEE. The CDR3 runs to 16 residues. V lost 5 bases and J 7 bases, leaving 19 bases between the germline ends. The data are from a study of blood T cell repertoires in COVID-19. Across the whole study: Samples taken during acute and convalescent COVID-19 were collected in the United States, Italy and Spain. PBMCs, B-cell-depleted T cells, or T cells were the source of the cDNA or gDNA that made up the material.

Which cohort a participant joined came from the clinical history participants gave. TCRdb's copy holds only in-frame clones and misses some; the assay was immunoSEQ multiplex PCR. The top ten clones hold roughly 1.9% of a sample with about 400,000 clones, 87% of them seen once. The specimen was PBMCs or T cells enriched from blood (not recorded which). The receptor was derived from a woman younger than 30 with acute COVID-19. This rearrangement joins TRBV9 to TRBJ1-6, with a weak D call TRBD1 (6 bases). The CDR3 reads CASSTSPGASNSPLHF. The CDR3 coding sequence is TGTGCCAGCAGTACAAGCCCAGGGGCTTCGAATTCACCCCTCCACTTT.